This is a list of T cell receptor beta chains from one sample in a study of blood T cell repertoires in COVID-19. Profiling relied on immunoSEQ multiplex PCR, and the TCRdb table lists in-frame clones only, not all of them. The sample shows 65,000 to 80,000 clones, almost 85% of them seen only once. Specimen: peripheral blood. The origin of the receptors is a man aged 50-60 years with acute or convalescent COVID-19. The conserved cysteine and the conserved F or W are not part of the CDR3 here. Each record gives: V gene, J gene, CDR3 length, CDR3 protein.

>TRBV3-1/TRBV3-2|TRBJ1-2|13
ASSPGTGGAYGYT
>TRBV5-8|TRBJ1-1|14
ASPSRDRDEDTEAF
>TRBV15|TRBJ2-4|15
ATSRFGQGVAKNIQY
>TRBV4-2|TRBJ2-1|15
ASSQDGGEGSYNEQF
>TRBV19|TRBJ2-2|9
ASRGPGELF
>TRBV6-2/TRBV6-3|TRBJ2-7|11
ASSFGTLYEQY
>TRBV6-6|TRBJ1-1|13
ASSEPGTGVTEAF
>TRBV18|TRBJ2-7|13
ASSTGQGLTYEQY
>TRBV4-2|TRBJ1-1|12
AGSPSGGYTEAF
>TRBV6-2/TRBV6-3|TRBJ2-1|14
ASSKRRDRGVNEQF
>TRBV19|TRBJ1-4|15
ASSSRGRTATNEKLF
>TRBV29-1|TRBJ1-5|11
SAVPGQNQPQH
>TRBV11-2|TRBJ1-4|15
ASSSQSRGRGNEKLF
>TRBV3-1/TRBV3-2|TRBJ2-5|12
ASSRTSGKGTQY
>TRBV3-1/TRBV3-2|TRBJ1-6|15
ASSQDPGQNYNSPLH
>TRBV7-2|TRBJ1-5|12
ASTLGISNQPQH
>TRBV11-1|TRBJ1-1|11
ASSFGRNTEAF
>TRBV30|TRBJ1-1|10
AWSIQSGEAF
>TRBV9|TRBJ1-1|11
ASSKDLNTEAF
>TRBV27|TRBJ1-6|12
ASSFTGSNSPLH
>TRBV5-1|TRBJ2-5|15
ASSRTDRGKLGETQY
>TRBV20-1|TRBJ1-4|11
SASKQSNEKLF
>TRBV7-2|TRBJ1-1|11
ASAMDMNTEAF
>TRBV4-3|TRBJ2-3|16
ASSQERLAGDRTDTQY
>TRBV6-5|TRBJ2-7|14
ASSSPTSGRSYEQY